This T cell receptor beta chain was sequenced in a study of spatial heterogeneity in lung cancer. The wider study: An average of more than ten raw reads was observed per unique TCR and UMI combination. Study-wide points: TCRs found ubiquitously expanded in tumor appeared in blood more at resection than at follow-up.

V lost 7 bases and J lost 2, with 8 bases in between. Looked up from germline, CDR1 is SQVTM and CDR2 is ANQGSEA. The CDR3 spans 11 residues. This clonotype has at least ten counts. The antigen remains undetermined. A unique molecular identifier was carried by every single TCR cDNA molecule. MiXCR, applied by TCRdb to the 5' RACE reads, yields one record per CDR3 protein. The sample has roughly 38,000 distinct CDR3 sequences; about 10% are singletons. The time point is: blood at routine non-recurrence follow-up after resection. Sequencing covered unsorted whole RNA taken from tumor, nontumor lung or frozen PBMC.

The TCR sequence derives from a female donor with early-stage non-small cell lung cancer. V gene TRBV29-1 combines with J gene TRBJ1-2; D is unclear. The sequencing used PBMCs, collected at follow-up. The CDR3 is CSAPYNYGYTF. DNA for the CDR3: TGCAGCGCCCCTTACAACTATGGCTACACCTTC.